This TCR beta chain was sequenced in a study of CD8 T cells in Susac syndrome. V was clipped by 4 bases and J by 8 bases, with 17 bases between them. The germline CDR1 and CDR2 sequences are SEHNR and FQNEAQ (reference sequence). CDR3 length equals 14 residues. With random hexamers, 0.5 to 1 ug RNA was reverse transcribed. The authors amplified TCR beta CDR3 across 54 Vbeta and 13 Jbeta using immunoSEQ multiplex PCR. Each CDR3 protein gets one entry after TCRdb re-called the immunoSEQ multiplex PCR reads with MiXCR. The sample records some 90,000 distinct CDR3 sequences, approximately 92% being singletons.

Material for sequencing was CD8+ T cells from PBMCs. The TCR originated in a human donor in good health. The V gene is TRBV7-9, the J gene TRBJ1-1; D is possibly TRBD1 (5 bases). The CDR3 DNA reads as TGTGCCAGCAGCTCGGAGAGACAGAATAAGGAAGCTTTCTTT. Translation gives CASSSERQNKEAFF.